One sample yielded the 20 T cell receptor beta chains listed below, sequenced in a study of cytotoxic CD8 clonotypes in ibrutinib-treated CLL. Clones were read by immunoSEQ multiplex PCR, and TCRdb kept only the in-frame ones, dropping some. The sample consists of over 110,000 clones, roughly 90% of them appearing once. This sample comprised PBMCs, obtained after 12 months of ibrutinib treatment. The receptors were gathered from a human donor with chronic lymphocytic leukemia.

The CDR3 loop reads CASTDGLAADTQYF. Written as DNA, the CDR3 is TGCGCCAGCACCGACGGACTAGCGGCAGATACGCAGTATTTT. The chain combines TRBV5-1 with TRBJ2-3; 10 bases are a match to TRBD2. The CDR3 is 14 amino acids. Germline V gives CDR1 SGHRS, CDR2 YFSETQ. The J segment lost 4 bases and the V segment lost 6 bases, leaving 5 bases of the junction unmatched.

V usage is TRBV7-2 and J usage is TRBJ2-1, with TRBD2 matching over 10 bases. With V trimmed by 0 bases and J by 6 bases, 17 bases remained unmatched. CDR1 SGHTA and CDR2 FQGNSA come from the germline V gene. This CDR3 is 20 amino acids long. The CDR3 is CASSLALGLAPLAWSNEQFF. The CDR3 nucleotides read TGTGCCAGCAGCTTAGCCCTGGGACTAGCGCCCCTCGCCTGGTCCAATGAGCAGTTCTTC.

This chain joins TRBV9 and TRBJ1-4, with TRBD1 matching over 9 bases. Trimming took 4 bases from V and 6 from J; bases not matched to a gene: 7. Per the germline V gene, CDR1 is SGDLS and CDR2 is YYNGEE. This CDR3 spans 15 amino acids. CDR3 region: CASSPEGTGYEKLFF. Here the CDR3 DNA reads TGTGCCAGCAGCCCCGAGGGGACAGGGTATGAAAAACTGTTTTTT.

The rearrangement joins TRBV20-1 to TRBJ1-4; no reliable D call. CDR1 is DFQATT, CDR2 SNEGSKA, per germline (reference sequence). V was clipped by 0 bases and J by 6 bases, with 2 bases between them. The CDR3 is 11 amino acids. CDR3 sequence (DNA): TGCAGTGCTAGAGACCATGAAAAACTGTTTTTT. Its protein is CSARDHEKLFF.

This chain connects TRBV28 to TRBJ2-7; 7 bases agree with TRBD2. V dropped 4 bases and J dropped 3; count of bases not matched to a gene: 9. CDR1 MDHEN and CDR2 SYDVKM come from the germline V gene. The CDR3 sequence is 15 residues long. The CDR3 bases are TGTGCCAGCAGTTGGGGCCTAGCGGCAAACTACGAGCAGTACTTC. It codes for CASSWGLAANYEQYF.

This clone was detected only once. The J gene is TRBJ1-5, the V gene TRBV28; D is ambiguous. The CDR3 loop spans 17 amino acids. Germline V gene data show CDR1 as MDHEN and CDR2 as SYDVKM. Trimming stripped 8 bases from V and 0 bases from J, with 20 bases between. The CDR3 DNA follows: TGTGCCAGCGGAGGTGGTACAGCCCCTTATAGCAATCAGCCCCAGCATTTT. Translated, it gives CASGGGTAPYSNQPQHF.

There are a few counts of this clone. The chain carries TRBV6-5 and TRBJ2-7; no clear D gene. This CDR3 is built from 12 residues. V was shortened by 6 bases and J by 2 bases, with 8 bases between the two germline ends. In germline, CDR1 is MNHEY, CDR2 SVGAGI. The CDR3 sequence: CASSDSTYEQYF. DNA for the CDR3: TGTGCCAGCAGCGACTCCACCTACGAGCAGTACTTC.

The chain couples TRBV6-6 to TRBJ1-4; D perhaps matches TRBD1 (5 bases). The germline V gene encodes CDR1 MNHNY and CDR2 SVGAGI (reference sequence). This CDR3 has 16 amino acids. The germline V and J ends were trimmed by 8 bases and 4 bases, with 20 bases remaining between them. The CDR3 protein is CASRRGGRRINEKLFF. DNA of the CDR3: TGTGCCAGCCGTCGGGGGGGTAGAAGGATTAATGAAAAACTGTTTTTT.

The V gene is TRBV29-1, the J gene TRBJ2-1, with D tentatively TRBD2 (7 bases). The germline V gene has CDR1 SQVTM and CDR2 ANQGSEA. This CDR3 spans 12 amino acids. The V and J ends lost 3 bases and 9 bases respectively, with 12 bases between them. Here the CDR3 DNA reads TGCAGCGTTGAGGAGGGAGGGGGTGAGCAGTTCTTC. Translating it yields CSVEEGGGEQFF.

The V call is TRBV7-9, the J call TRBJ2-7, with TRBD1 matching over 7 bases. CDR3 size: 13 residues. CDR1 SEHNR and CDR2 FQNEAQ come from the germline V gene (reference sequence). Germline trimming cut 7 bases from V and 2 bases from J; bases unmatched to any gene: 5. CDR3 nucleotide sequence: TGTGCCAGCACTGTACAGGGGACCTACGAGCAGTACTTC. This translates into CASTVQGTYEQYF.

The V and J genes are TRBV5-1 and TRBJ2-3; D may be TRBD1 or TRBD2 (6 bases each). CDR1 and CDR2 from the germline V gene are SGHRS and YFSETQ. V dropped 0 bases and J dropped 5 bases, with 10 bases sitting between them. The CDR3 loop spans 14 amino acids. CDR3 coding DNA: TGCGCCAGCAGCTTGGTTGGGGGGCAAGATACGCAGTATTTT. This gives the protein CASSLVGGQDTQYF.

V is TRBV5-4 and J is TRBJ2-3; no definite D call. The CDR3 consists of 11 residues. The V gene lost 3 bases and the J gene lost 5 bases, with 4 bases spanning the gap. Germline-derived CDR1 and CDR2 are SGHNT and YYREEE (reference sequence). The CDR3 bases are TGTGCCAGCAGCTGGGGAGATACGCAGTATTTT. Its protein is CASSWGDTQYF.

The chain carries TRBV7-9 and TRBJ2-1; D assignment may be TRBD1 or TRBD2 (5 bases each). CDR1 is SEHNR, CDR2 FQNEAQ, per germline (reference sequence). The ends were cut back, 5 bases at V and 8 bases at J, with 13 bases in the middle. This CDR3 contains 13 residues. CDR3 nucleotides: TGTGCCAGCAGCACCCAGGGACCCGATGAGCAGTTCTTC. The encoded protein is CASSTQGPDEQFF.

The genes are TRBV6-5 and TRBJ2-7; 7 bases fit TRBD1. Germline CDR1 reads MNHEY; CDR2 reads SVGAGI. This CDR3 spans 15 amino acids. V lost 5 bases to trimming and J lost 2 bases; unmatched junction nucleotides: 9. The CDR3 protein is CASSGTGTAAYEQYF. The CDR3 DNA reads TGTGCCAGCAGTGGCACCGGGACAGCCGCCTACGAGCAGTACTTC.

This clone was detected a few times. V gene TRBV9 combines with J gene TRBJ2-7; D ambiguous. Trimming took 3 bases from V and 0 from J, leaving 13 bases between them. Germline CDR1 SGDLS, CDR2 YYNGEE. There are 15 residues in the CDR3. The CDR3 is CASSEGLPASYEQYF. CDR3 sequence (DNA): TGTGCCAGCAGCGAAGGGCTCCCGGCCTCCTACGAGCAGTACTTC.

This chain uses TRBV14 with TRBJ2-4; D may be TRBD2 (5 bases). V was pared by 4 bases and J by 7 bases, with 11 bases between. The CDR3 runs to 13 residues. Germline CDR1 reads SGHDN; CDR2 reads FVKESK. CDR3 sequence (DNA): TGTGCCAGCAGCCCTCTCGGGGTTAACATTCAGTACTTC. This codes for CASSPLGVNIQYF.

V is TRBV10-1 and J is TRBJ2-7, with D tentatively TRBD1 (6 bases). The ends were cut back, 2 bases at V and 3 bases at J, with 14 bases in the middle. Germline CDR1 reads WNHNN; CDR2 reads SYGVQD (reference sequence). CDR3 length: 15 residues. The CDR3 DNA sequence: TGCGCCAGCAGTGAGGGACAGTTGGGTTTCTACGAGCAGTACTTC. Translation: CASSEGQLGFYEQYF.

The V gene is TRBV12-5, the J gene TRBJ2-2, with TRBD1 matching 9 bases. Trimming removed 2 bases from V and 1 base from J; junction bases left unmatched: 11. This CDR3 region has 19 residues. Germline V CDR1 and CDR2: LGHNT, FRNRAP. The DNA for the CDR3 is TGTGCTAGTGGTTTGTCCTTTAGACCGGGACAGGGGAACACCGGGGAGCTGTTTTTT. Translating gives CASGLSFRPGQGNTGELFF.

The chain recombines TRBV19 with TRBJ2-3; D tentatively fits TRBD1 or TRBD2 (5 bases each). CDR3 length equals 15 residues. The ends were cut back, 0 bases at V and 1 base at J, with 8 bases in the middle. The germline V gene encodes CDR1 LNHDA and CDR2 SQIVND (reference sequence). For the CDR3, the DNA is TGTGCCAGTAGTATAGATCCGGGACGCACAGATACGCAGTATTTT. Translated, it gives CASSIDPGRTDTQYF. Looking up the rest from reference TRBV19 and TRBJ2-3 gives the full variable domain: DGGITQSPKYLFRKEGQNVTLSCEQNLNHDAMYWYRQDPGQGLRLIYYSQIVNDFQKGDIAEGYSVSREKKESFPLTVTSAQKNPTAFYLCASSIDPGRTDTQYFGPGTRLTVL.

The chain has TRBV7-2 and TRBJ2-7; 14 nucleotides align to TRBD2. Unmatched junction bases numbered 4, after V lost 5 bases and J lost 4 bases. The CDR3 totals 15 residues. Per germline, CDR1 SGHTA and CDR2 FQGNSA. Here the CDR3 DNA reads TGTGCCAGCAGCCAGGGGACTAGCGGGAGTTACGAGCAGTACTTC. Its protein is CASSQGTSGSYEQYF.